This passage covers 29 T cell receptor beta chains from one sample sequenced in a study of T cell responses to AZD1222 COVID-19 vaccine. Sequencing used immunoSEQ multiplex PCR; TCRdb keeps in-frame clones, though not all of them. The sample gives approximately 120,000 clones, around 90% of which show up once; 4.4% is in the top ten. The material was peripheral blood, obtained on day 0 of AZD1222 vaccination. These TCRs come from an adult in good health.

Comment on this clone: One junction end disagrees with the germline gene, perhaps due to a read error. The chain carries TRBV4-3 and TRBJ1-1, with 8 positions matching TRBD1. Germline CDR1 reads LGHNA; CDR2 reads YSLEER. The CDR3 is 13 amino acids. The chain's CDR3 is CASSQDRDRTLLF. The CDR3 coding sequence is TGCGCCAGCAGCCAGGACCGGGACAGGACACTCCTCTTT.

The gene calls are TRBV4-3 and TRBJ2-7; D is tentatively TRBD1 or TRBD2 (6 bases each). V gave up 1 base and J gave up 7 bases, with 14 bases separating them. The germline CDR1 and CDR2 sequences are LGHNA and YSLEER. The length of the CDR3 is 14 residues. The CDR3 here is CASSQGRGPGEQYF. In nucleotides, the CDR3 is TGCGCCAGCAGCCAAGGCCGGGGGCCGGGGGAGCAGTACTTC.

This rearrangement joins TRBV25-1 to TRBJ1-1; 7 bases line up with TRBD1. The CDR3 contains 15 residues. V shed 1 base and J 2 bases; nucleotides not matched to a gene: 4. Germline assignment: CDR1 MGHDK and CDR2 SYGVNS. In DNA, the CDR3 is TGTGCCAGCAGTGAATTCGGACAGGCTAACACTGAAGCTTTCTTT. It encodes CASSEFGQANTEAFF.

The genes are TRBV4-3 and TRBJ2-7; either TRBD1 or TRBD2 may fit D (5 bases each). V lost 1 base and J lost 3, with 13 bases in between. The CDR3 is made up of 15 amino acids. Germline CDR1 and CDR2: LGHNA and YSLEER. The CDR3 DNA follows: TGCGCCAGCAGCCAAGTGTCGGGGCAGGTCTACGAGCAGTACTTC. This codes for CASSQVSGQVYEQYF.

The chain couples TRBV6-6 to TRBJ1-5, with D tentatively TRBD1 (5 bases). V lost 6 bases to trimming and J lost 5 bases, with 17 bases between them. Germline V gene data show CDR1 as MNHNY and CDR2 as SVGAGI (reference sequence). This CDR3 has 15 amino acids. CDR3 bases: TGTGCCAGCAGCCTCCGCGGGGCAGATTATCAGCCCCAGCATTTT. It is translated as CASSLRGADYQPQHF.

The chain couples TRBV28 to TRBJ1-5; D gene ambiguous. V shed 2 bases and J shed 2 bases, with 10 bases lying between them. Germline values: CDR1 MDHEN, CDR2 SYDVKM. The CDR3 sequence is 15 residues long. The CDR3 protein is CASSLGRGGNQPQHF. The CDR3 DNA reads as TGTGCCAGCAGTTTAGGGCGTGGGGGCAATCAGCCCCAGCATTTT. Filled out from reference TRBV28 and TRBJ1-5, the complete variable domain reads DVKVTQSSRYLVKRTGEKVFLECVQDMDHENMFWYRQDPGLGLRLIYFSYDVKMKEKGDIPEGYSVSREKKERFSLILESASTNQTSMYLCASSLGRGGNQPQHFGDGTRLSIL.

This chain links TRBV6-5 with TRBJ2-7; D might be TRBD1 or TRBD2, each matching 5 bases. CDR1 is MNHEY, CDR2 SVGAGI, per germline. CDR3 length: 16 amino acids. V gave up 0 bases and J gave up 2 bases, with 14 bases separating them. The CDR3 DNA reads TGTGCCAGCAGTTACTCCGGGGCCGCCACCCCCTACGAGCAGTACTTC. Its protein is CASSYSGAATPYEQYF.

This clone is medium-sized by share. This chain links TRBV4-1 with TRBJ1-4; no clear D. Deletions cut 4 bases from V and 5 bases from J, with 8 bases between. The CDR3 is 13 amino acids. The germline V gene encodes CDR1 MGHRA and CDR2 YSYEKL. The CDR3 here is CASSRSPNEKLFF. The CDR3 DNA reads as TGCGCCAGCAGCCGCAGCCCAAATGAAAAACTGTTTTTT.

The chain has TRBV3-1 (or the pseudogene TRBV3-2) and TRBJ2-3; D assignment may be TRBD1 or TRBD2 (5 bases each). Germline loops: CDR1 LGHDT, CDR2 YNNKEL (reference sequence). V lost 1 base, J lost 1 base, and 9 bases lay in between. This CDR3 is 15 amino acids long. CDR3 residues: CASSQAPGRTDTQYF. CDR3 DNA sequence: TGTGCCAGCAGCCAAGCTCCGGGGCGCACAGATACGCAGTATTTT.

This chain links TRBV27 with TRBJ2-2, with D tentatively TRBD1 (6 bases). The CDR3 is 14 residues long. Trimming cost V 6 bases and J 3 bases, with 11 bases left between them. CDR1 and CDR2 (germline): MNHEY, SMNVEV (reference sequence). CDR3 in DNA: TGTGCCAGCAGGCAACAGGGAGACACCGGGGAGCTGTTTTTT. This codes for CASRQQGDTGELFF.

CDR3 region: CASSVQQGISPLHF. CDR3 DNA sequence: TGTGCCAGCAGCGTACAACAGGGGATTTCACCCCTCCACTTT. The rearrangement joins TRBV9 to TRBJ1-6, with 7 bases that match TRBD1. The trim removed 1 base at V and 9 bases at J, leaving 4 bases unmatched. CDR1 and CDR2 (germline): SGDLS, YYNGEE. This CDR3 region has 14 residues.

The chain employs TRBV4-1 and TRBJ1-1, with no clear D. With 1 base removed from V and 10 bases from J, the gap between germline ends came to 16 bases. Germline loops: CDR1 MGHRA, CDR2 YSYEKL. The CDR3 has 14 amino acids. The CDR3 nucleotides read TGCGCCAGCAGCCAAGTCGGTGCTGTTGGGAGAGCTTTCTTT. Translating gives CASSQVGAVGRAFF.

This chain joins TRBV4-1 and TRBJ2-3; 12 nucleotides align to TRBD2. V dropped 4 bases and J dropped 5; count of bases not matched to a gene: 7. Germline V gene lookup returns CDR1 MGHRA and CDR2 YSYEKL. CDR3 size: 16 residues. The CDR3 coding sequence is TGCGCCAGCAGCCTACGACTAGCGGGGGAGAAAGATACGCAGTATTTT. Translation: CASSLRLAGEKDTQYF.

The V gene is TRBV7-2, the J gene TRBJ1-2; D unclear. The V end lost 5 bases, the J end lost 1 base, and 20 bases lay between the germline ends. The germline gives CDR1 SGHTA, CDR2 FQGNSA. The CDR3 length is 17 residues. CDR3 nucleotide sequence: TGTGCCAGCAGCCCCGCATTTCCGACGGGCTTTAACTATGGCTACACCTTC. Amino acids: CASSPAFPTGFNYGYTF.

The V gene is TRBV27, the J gene TRBJ2-3, with 10 bases identical to TRBD2. In germline, CDR1 is MNHEY, CDR2 SMNVEV (reference sequence). V shed 2 bases and J 3 bases; nucleotides not matched to a gene: 8. The CDR3 has 17 residues. The DNA for the CDR3 is TGTGCCAGCAGTTTACCTAGCGGGGGAAATGGGACAGATACGCAGTATTTT. Translation gives CASSLPSGGNGTDTQYF.

This clone has just a few counts. V gene TRBV29-1 combines with J gene TRBJ2-7; TRBD1 is a possible D gene (5 bases). V lost 0 bases and J lost 1, with 10 bases in between. This CDR3 is 14 amino acids long. Germline loops: CDR1 SQVTM, CDR2 ANQGSEA. CDR3 DNA sequence: TGCAGCGTTGAAGATCGAACAGGATCCTACGAGCAGTACTTC. Its protein is CSVEDRTGSYEQYF.

CDR3 loop: CANSGGSNTGELFF. For the CDR3, the DNA is TGTGCCAATTCGGGCGGCTCGAACACCGGGGAGCTGTTTTTT. V is TRBV18 and J is TRBJ2-2; D not certain. V lost 10 bases to trimming and J lost 0 bases, with 12 bases between them. The germline V gene encodes CDR1 KGHSH and CDR2 LQKENI. The CDR3 is 14 residues long.

This clone has just one count. V usage is TRBV11-3 and J usage is TRBJ1-1, with 7 bases fitting TRBD1. This CDR3 spans 15 amino acids. The ends lost 1 base at V and 1 base at J; junction bases unmatched: 3. Germline V gene sequence: CDR1 SGHNT, CDR2 YENEEA. In DNA form, the CDR3 reads TGTGCCAGCAGCTTAGGGCGGGACAGGAACACTGAAGCTTTCTTT. This codes for CASSLGRDRNTEAFF. Drawing the rest from reference TRBV11-3 and TRBJ1-1, the complete variable domain is EAGVVQSPRYKIIEKKQPVAFWCNPISGHNTLYWYLQNLGQGPELLIRYENEEAVDDSQLPKDRFSAERLKGVDSTLKIQPAELGDSAVYLCASSLGRDRNTEAFFGQGTRLTVV.

The chain recombines TRBV9 with TRBJ1-1; 10 bases line up with TRBD1. J lost 8 bases, V lost 0 bases, and 1 base had no gene match. The length of the CDR3 is 13 residues. Germline CDR1 reads SGDLS; CDR2 reads YYNGEE. CDR3 sequence reads: CASSVVGQGEAFF. CDR3 bases: TGTGCCAGCAGCGTAGTGGGACAGGGGGAAGCTTTCTTT.

The rearrangement uses TRBV27 and TRBJ2-7; 7 nucleotides agree with TRBD1. Germline V gives CDR1 MNHEY, CDR2 SMNVEV (reference sequence). V gave up 6 bases and J gave up 6 bases; unmatched junction bases: 11. This CDR3 is built from 14 residues. The CDR3 DNA sequence: TGTGCCAGCAGATTAGAGGGGGCCCTTGGCGAGCAGTACTTC. This gives the protein CASRLEGALGEQYF.

This chain joins TRBV11-3 and TRBJ2-5; 8 positions agree with TRBD2. V lost 3 bases, J lost 7 bases, and 10 bases stayed unmatched. The germline gives CDR1 SGHNT, CDR2 YENEEA. CDR3 size: 15 residues. CDR3 amino acids: CASSFRSGGEGTQYF. CDR3 DNA: TGTGCCAGCAGCTTCCGCAGCGGGGGCGAAGGGACCCAGTACTTC.

This rearrangement joins TRBV7-3 to TRBJ1-1; D gene ambiguous. This CDR3 contains 13 residues. CDR1 and CDR2 (germline): SGHTA, FQGTGA. V lost 2 bases and J lost 1, with 5 bases in between. The CDR3 bases are TGTGCCAGCAGCTTACAGTCGAACACTGAAGCTTTCTTT. Its translation: CASSLQSNTEAFF.

In this sample, this clone turned up once. This chain connects TRBV7-8 to TRBJ2-7; D gene ambiguous. This CDR3 has 15 residues. Germline CDR1 reads SGHVS; CDR2 reads FQNEAQ. V was shortened by 5 bases and J by 0 bases, with 14 bases between the two germline ends. The chain's CDR3 is CASSPRFSSSYEQYF. The CDR3 DNA reads as TGTGCCAGCAGCCCCAGGTTCTCGAGCTCCTACGAGCAGTACTTC. The full variable domain, with the rest looked up from reference TRBV7-8 and TRBJ2-7, is GAGVSQSPRYKVAKRGQDVALRCDPISGHVSLFWYQQALGQGPEFLTYFQNEAQLDKSGLPSDRFFAERPEGSVSTLKIQRTQQEDSAVYLCASSPRFSSSYEQYFGPGTRLTVT.

The genes are TRBV7-2 and TRBJ1-1; unclear D gene. From germline, CDR1 is SGHTA and CDR2 FQGNSA. The CDR3 is 14 residues long. The V end was cut by 4 bases, the J end by 1 base, with 10 bases between. The CDR3 sequence is CASSWYSGNTEAFF. DNA for the CDR3: TGTGCCAGCAGCTGGTACAGTGGGAACACTGAAGCTTTCTTT.

A single count supports this clone. As DNA, the CDR3 is TGCAGCGGTGCCGGGATCATGAACACTGAAGCTTTCTTT. Amino acids: CSGAGIMNTEAFF. The chain joins TRBV29-1 to TRBJ1-1; no firm D call. The CDR3 covers 13 residues. Germline V gene sequence: CDR1 SQVTM, CDR2 ANQGSEA. Deletions cut 7 bases from V and 0 bases from J, with 12 bases between. The whole variable domain, filled in from reference TRBV29-1 and TRBJ1-1, reads SAVISQKPSRDICQRGTSLTIQCQVDSQVTMMFWYRQQPGQSLTLIATANQGSEATYESGFVIDKFPISRPNLTFSTLTVSNMSPEDSSIYLCSGAGIMNTEAFFGQGTRLTVV.

This rearrangement joins TRBV6-5 to TRBJ1-2; D is unclear. Germline CDR1 MNHEY, CDR2 SVGAGI. V dropped 2 bases and J dropped 6 bases, with 16 bases sitting between them. The CDR3 consists of 15 residues. The CDR3 here is CASSYERRPANGYTF. The CDR3 nucleotides read TGTGCCAGCAGTTACGAGAGACGGCCCGCTAATGGCTACACCTTC.

The chain recombines TRBV5-1 with TRBJ1-5; no clear D. This CDR3 has 13 amino acids. The ends were cut back, 0 bases at V and 4 bases at J, with 5 bases in the middle. Germline V gives CDR1 SGHRS, CDR2 YFSETQ. For the CDR3, the DNA is TGCGCCAGCAGCTTGGCGGAAAATCAGCCCCAGCATTTT. The encoded protein is CASSLAENQPQHF.

This rearrangement joins TRBV18 to TRBJ1-1; D possibly corresponds to TRBD1 (6 bases). From germline, CDR1 is KGHSH and CDR2 LQKENI. V dropped 3 bases and J dropped 0 bases, with 11 bases sitting between them. The CDR3 covers 15 residues. This chain's CDR3 is CASSPADRLNTEAFF. The DNA for the CDR3 is TGTGCCAGCTCACCCGCCGACAGGCTGAACACTGAAGCTTTCTTT. Looking up the rest from reference TRBV18 and TRBJ1-1 gives the full variable domain: NAGVMQNPRHLVRRRGQEARLRCSPMKGHSHVYWYRQLPEEGLKFMVYLQKENIIDESGMPKERFSAEFPKEGPSILRIQQVVRGDSAAYFCASSPADRLNTEAFFGQGTRLTVV.

This chain joins TRBV27 and TRBJ2-3, with D tentatively TRBD1 (6 bases). The CDR3 covers 15 residues. The germline V gene has CDR1 MNHEY and CDR2 SMNVEV (reference sequence). Trimming removed 5 bases from V and 12 bases from J, with 24 bases in between. The DNA of the CDR3 is TGTGCCAGCAGTCAACGTCGGGACAACCCAACCTATCAGTATTTT. It is translated as CASSQRRDNPTYQYF.